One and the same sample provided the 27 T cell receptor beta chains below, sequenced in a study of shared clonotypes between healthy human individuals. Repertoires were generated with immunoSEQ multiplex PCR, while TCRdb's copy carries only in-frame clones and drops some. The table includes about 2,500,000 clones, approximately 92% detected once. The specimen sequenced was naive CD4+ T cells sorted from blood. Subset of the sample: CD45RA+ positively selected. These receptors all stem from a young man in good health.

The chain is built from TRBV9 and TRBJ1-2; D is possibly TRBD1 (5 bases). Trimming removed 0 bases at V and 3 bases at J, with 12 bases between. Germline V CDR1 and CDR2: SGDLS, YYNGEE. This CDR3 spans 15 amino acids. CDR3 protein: CASSVDGAMDYGYTF. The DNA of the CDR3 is TGTGCCAGCAGCGTAGACGGGGCAATGGACTATGGCTACACCTTC.

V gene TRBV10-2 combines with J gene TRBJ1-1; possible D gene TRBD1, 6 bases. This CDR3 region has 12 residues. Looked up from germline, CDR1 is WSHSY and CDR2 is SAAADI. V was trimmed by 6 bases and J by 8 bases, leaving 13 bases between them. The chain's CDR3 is CASSHGGTEAFF. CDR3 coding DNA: TGCGCCAGCAGCCACGGGGGGACAGAAGCTTTCTTT.

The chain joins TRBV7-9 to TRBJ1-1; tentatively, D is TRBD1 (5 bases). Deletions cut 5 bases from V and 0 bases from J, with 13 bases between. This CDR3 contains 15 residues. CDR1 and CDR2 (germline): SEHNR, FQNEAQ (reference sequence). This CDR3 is CASSPEVTVNTEAFF. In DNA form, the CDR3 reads TGTGCCAGCAGCCCCGAGGTGACAGTGAACACTGAAGCTTTCTTT.

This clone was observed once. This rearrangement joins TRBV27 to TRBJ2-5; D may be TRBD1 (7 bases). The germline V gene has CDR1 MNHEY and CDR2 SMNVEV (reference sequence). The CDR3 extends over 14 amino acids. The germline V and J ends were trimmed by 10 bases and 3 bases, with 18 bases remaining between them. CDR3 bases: TGTGCCACCCAGGGGGGAGGAGGGGAAGAGACCCAGTACTTC. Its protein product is CATQGGGGEETQYF.

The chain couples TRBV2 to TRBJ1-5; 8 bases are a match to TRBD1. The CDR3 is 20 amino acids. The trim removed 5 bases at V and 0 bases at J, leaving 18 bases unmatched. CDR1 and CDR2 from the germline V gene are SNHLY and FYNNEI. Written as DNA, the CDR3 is TGTGCCAGCAGTTCGGAGGGGGGACAGGTCCGTCGGTATAGCAATCAGCCCCAGCATTTT. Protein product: CASSSEGGQVRRYSNQPQHF.

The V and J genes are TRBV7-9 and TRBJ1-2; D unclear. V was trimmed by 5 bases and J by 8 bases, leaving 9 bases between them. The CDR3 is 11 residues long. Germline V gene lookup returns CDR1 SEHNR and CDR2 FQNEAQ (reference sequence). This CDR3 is CASSPEVGYTF. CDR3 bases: TGTGCCAGCAGCCCAGAGGTAGGCTACACCTTC.

The CDR3, as DNA: TGTGCCAGCAGTGACACCGGGACAGGGATAGAGACCCAGTACTTC. It codes for CASSDTGTGIETQYF. The genes are TRBV25-1 and TRBJ2-5, with TRBD1 identical over 9 bases. Trimming took 3 bases from V and 4 from J; bases not matched to a gene: 6. The CDR3 spans 15 residues. The germline CDR1 and CDR2 sequences are MGHDK and SYGVNS.

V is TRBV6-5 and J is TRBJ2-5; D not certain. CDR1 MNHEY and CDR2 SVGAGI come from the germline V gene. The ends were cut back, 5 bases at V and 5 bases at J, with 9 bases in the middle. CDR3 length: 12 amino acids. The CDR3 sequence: CASSNTRETQYF. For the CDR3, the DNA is TGTGCCAGCAGTAACACTCGGGAGACCCAGTACTTC.

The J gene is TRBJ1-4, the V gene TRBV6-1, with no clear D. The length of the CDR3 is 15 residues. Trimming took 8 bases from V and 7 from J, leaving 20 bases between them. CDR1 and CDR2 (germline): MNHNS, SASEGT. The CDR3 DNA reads TGTGCCAGCGGAAGTGGGTCTCCCTTAGGTGAAAAACTGTTTTTT. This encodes CASGSGSPLGEKLFF.

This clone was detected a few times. The CDR3 DNA follows: TGTGCCATCCTCATCCCCGGGACAGGGTTATATTCACCCCTCCACTTT. It translates to CAILIPGTGLYSPLHF. The V gene is TRBV6-4, the J gene TRBJ1-6, with 9 bases fitting TRBD1. CDR1 is MRHNA, CDR2 SNTAGT, per germline. Trimming at V came to 10 bases and at J to 8 bases, leaving 15 bases not matched to a gene. The CDR3 sequence is 16 residues long.

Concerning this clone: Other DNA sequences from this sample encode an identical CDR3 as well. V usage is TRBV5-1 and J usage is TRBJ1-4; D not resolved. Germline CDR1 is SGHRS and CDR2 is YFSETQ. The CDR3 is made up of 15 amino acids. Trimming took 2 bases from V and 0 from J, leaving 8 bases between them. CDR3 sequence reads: CASSLPGTTNEKLFF. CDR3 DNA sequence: TGCGCCAGCAGCTTACCGGGAACAACTAATGAAAAACTGTTTTTT.

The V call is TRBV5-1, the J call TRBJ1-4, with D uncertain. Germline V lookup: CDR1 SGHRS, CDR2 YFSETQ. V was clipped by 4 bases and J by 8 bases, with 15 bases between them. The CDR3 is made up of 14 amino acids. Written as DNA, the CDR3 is TGCGCCAGCAGCCCGGGAAACAAGGTCGAAAAACTGTTTTTT. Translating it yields CASSPGNKVEKLFF.

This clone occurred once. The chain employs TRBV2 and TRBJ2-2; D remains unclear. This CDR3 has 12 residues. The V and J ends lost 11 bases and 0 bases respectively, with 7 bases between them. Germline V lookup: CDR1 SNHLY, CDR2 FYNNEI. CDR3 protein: CAGTANTGELFF. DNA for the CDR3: TGTGCCGGCACTGCGAACACCGGGGAGCTGTTTTTT.

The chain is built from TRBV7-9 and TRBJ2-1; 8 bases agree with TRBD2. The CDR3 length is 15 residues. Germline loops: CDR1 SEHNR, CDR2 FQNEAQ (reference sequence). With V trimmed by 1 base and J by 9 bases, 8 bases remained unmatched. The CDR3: CASSLGGLEKGEQFF. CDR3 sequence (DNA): TGTGCCAGCAGCTTAGGGGGACTAGAGAAGGGTGAGCAGTTCTTC. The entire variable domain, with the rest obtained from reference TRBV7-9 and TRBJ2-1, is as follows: DTGVSQNPRHKITKRGQNVTFRCDPISEHNRLYWYRQTLGQGPEFLTYFQNEAQLEKSRLLSDRFSAERPKGSFSTLEIQRTEQGDSAMYLCASSLGGLEKGEQFFGPGTRLTVL.

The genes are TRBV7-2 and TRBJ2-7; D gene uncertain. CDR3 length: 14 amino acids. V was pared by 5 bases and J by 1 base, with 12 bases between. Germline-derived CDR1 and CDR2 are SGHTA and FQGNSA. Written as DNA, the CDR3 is TGTGCCAGCAGCCAAAGGGTTAGTTCCTACGAGCAGTACTTC. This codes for CASSQRVSSYEQYF.

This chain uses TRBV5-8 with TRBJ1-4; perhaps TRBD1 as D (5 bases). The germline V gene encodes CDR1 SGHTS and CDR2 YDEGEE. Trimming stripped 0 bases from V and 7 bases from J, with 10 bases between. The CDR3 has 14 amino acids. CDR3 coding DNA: TGTGCCAGCAGCTTGGCTGGGGGAATTGAAAAACTGTTTTTT. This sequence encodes CASSLAGGIEKLFF.

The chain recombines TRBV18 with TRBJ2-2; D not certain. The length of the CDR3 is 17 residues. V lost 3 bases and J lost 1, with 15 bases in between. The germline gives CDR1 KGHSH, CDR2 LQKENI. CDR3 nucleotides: TGTGCCAGCTCACCCCCGGTACGGATCGAGAACACCGGGGAGCTGTTTTTT. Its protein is CASSPPVRIENTGELFF.

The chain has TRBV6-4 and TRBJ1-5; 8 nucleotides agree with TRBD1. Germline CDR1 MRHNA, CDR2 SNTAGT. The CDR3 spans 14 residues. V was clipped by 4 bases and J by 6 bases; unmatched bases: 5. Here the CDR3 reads CASSADRAAQPQHF. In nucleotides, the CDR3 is TGTGCCAGCAGTGCGGACAGGGCCGCTCAGCCCCAGCATTTT.

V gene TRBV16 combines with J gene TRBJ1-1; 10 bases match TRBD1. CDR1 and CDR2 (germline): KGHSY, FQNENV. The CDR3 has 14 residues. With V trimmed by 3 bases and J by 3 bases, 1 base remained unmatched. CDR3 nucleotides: TGTGCCAGCAGCCAGACAGGGGGCTACACTGAAGCTTTCTTT. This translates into CASSQTGGYTEAFF.

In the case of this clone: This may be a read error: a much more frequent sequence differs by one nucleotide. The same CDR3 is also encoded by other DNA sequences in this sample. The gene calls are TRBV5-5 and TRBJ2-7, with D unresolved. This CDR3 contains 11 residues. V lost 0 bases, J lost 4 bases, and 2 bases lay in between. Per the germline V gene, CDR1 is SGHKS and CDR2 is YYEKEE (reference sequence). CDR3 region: CASSLEYEQYF. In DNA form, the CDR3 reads TGTGCCAGCAGCTTGGAATACGAGCAGTACTTC.

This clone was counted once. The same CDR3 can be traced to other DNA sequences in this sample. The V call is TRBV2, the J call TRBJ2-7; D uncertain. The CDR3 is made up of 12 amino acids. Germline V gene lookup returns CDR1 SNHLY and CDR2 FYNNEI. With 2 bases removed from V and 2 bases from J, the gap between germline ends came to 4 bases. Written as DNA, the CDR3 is TGTGCCAGCAGTGAACTCGCCTACGAGCAGTACTTC. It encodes CASSELAYEQYF.

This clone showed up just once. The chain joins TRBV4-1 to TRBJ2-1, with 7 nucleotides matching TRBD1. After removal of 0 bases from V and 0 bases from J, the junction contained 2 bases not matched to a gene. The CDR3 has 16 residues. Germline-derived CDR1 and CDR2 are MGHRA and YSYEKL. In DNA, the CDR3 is TGCGCCAGCAGCCAAGAGGCAGGGGGCTCCTACAATGAGCAGTTCTTC. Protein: CASSQEAGGSYNEQFF.

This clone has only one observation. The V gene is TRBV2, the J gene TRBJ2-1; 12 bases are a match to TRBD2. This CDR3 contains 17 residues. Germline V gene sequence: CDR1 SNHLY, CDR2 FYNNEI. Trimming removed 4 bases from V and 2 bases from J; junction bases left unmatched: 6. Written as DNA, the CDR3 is TGTGCCAGCAGTGGTGGTTCTAGCGGGAGGGCCTACAATGAGCAGTTCTTC. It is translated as CASSGGSSGRAYNEQFF.

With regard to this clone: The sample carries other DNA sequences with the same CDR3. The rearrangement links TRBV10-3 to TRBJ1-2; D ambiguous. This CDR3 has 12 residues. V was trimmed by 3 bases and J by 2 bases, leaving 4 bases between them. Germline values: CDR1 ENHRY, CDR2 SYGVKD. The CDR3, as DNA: TGTGCCATCAGTGAACAAAACTATGGCTACACCTTC. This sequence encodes CAISEQNYGYTF.

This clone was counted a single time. The CDR3 protein is CASRRSSGRGETQYF. CDR3 sequence (DNA): TGTGCCAGCAGAAGATCGTCGGGCCGAGGAGAGACCCAGTACTTC. The V call is TRBV2, the J call TRBJ2-5; D gene uncertain. The CDR3 loop spans 15 amino acids. The V and J ends lost 6 bases and 4 bases respectively, with 18 bases between them. Germline CDR1 reads SNHLY; CDR2 reads FYNNEI.

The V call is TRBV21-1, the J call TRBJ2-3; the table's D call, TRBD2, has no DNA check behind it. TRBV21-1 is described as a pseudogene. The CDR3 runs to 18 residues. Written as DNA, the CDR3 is TGTGCCAGCAGCAAAAGAGGGGCCCCGGGACTAGCGGGAGTTACGCAGTATTTT. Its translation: CASSKRGAPGLAGVTQYF.

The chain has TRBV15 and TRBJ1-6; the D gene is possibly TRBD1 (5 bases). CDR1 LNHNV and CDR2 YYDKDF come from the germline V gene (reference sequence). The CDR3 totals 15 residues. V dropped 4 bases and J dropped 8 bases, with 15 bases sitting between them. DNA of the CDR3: TGTGCCACCAGCATCGGATTACTCAGGGATTCACCCCTCCACTTT. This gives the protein CATSIGLLRDSPLHF.